A selection of T cell receptor beta chains follows, all from one sample in a study of quantifying T cell responses using KT2 cells. TCRdb re-analysed the UMI-ligation and nested PCR reads in MiXCR, keeping a single row per CDR3 protein. Among fewer than 60,000 distinct CDR3 sequences listed, around 10% were seen once. What was sequenced was PBMCs spiked with cells of the T cell clone KT2. The source is a human donor. Both conserved end residues are part of each CDR3. The D gene is left open where the match is weak. Only some rows state a clone size, as once, few, many or a class for expanded clones.

d_gene: NA; j_gene: TRBJ1-6; v_gene: TRBV5-1; abundance: NA; CDR3nt: TGCGCCAGCAGCTTGGGAGCCCCGAACACCTATAATTCACCCCTCCACTTT; CDR3aa: CASSLGAPNTYNSPLHF
d_gene: NA; j_gene: TRBJ1-1; v_gene: TRBV27; abundance: NA; CDR3nt: TGTGCCAGCAGTTTACCCGCAGGGGCGAACACTGAAGCTTTCTTT; CDR3aa: CASSLPAGANTEAFF
d_gene: TRBD1; j_gene: TRBJ1-2; v_gene: TRBV11-2; abundance: NA; CDR3nt: TGTGCCAGCGGAAAGGACAGGGGGCATGGCTACACCTTC; CDR3aa: CASGKDRGHGYTF
d_gene: NA; j_gene: TRBJ2-7; v_gene: TRBV2; abundance: few; CDR3nt: TGTGCCAGCGCATTAGCGGTCCTCTACGAGCAGTACTTC; CDR3aa: CASALAVLYEQYF
d_gene: TRBD1; j_gene: TRBJ2-7; v_gene: TRBV5-6; abundance: many; CDR3nt: TGTGCCAGCAGCTTGGGTGACAGGGCCTACGAGCAGTACTTC; CDR3aa: CASSLGDRAYEQYF
d_gene: NA; j_gene: TRBJ1-1; v_gene: TRBV7-9; abundance: NA; CDR3nt: TGTGCCAGCAGCCGGGGGGACGTCACTGAAGCTTTCTTT; CDR3aa: CASSRGDVTEAFF
d_gene: NA; j_gene: TRBJ2-7; v_gene: TRBV3-1; abundance: NA; CDR3nt: TGTGCCAGCAGCCGATCACCAAATGCCTACGAGCAGTACTTC; CDR3aa: CASSRSPNAYEQYF
d_gene: NA; j_gene: TRBJ2-5; v_gene: TRBV6-5; abundance: NA; CDR3nt: TGTGCCAGCAGCATGGGTGCTGAGACCCAGTACTTC; CDR3aa: CASSMGAETQYF
d_gene: NA; j_gene: TRBJ1-1; v_gene: TRBV19; abundance: few; CDR3nt: TGTGCCAGTAGGACAACAGGGATCGCTGAAGCTTTCTTT; CDR3aa: CASRTTGIAEAFF
d_gene: NA; j_gene: TRBJ2-3; v_gene: TRBV6-5; abundance: NA; CDR3nt: TGTGCCAGCAGTTACTCATCAGCGAGAGAAATCCCAGATACGCAGTATTTT; CDR3aa: CASSYSSAREIPDTQYF
d_gene: NA; j_gene: TRBJ1-3; v_gene: TRBV10-3; abundance: many; CDR3nt: TGTGCCATCAGTGAATGGGTTTCTGGAAACACCATATATTTT; CDR3aa: CAISEWVSGNTIYF
d_gene: NA; j_gene: TRBJ2-1; v_gene: TRBV29-1; abundance: many; CDR3nt: TGCAGCGTTGGGCAGGGGCAGGGGAATGAGCAGTTCTTC; CDR3aa: CSVGQGQGNEQFF
d_gene: NA; j_gene: TRBJ2-3; v_gene: TRBV7-9; abundance: NA; CDR3nt: TGTGCCAGCAGCTTAGCTATAGTGGACCCTCTGGACACAGATACGCAGTATTTT; CDR3aa: CASSLAIVDPLDTDTQYF
d_gene: NA; j_gene: TRBJ2-5; v_gene: TRBV27; abundance: NA; CDR3nt: TGTGCCAGCACCTCGGGAGAGACCCAGTACTTC; CDR3aa: CASTSGETQYF
d_gene: TRBD1; j_gene: TRBJ1-1; v_gene: TRBV30; abundance: few; CDR3nt: TGTGCCTCAGGGGGCGAGAACACTGAAGCTTTCTTT; CDR3aa: CASGGENTEAFF
d_gene: NA; j_gene: TRBJ2-3; v_gene: TRBV11-3; abundance: few; CDR3nt: TGTGCCAGCAGCACCAGCAGGAGCACAGATACGCAGTATTTT; CDR3aa: CASSTSRSTDTQYF
d_gene: NA; j_gene: TRBJ1-2; v_gene: TRBV10-3; abundance: many; CDR3nt: TGTGCCATCAGTGAGAGTGGAGGGGAAGGCTACACCTTC; CDR3aa: CAISESGGEGYTF
d_gene: NA; j_gene: TRBJ1-4; v_gene: TRBV28; abundance: few; CDR3nt: TGTGCCAGCAGGAAGGGGGTGGAAAAACTGTTTTTT; CDR3aa: CASRKGVEKLFF
d_gene: TRBD1; j_gene: TRBJ1-1; v_gene: TRBV10-3; abundance: few; CDR3nt: TGTGCCATCACCAGTGTCGCCTTGACAGGGGCCGGTAACACTGAAGCTTTCTTT; CDR3aa: CAITSVALTGAGNTEAFF
d_gene: NA; j_gene: TRBJ1-1; v_gene: TRBV5-1; abundance: few; CDR3nt: TGCGCCAGCAGCGCGAGTTTGAACACTGAAGCTTTCTTT; CDR3aa: CASSASLNTEAFF
d_gene: TRBD1; j_gene: TRBJ1-2; v_gene: TRBV4-1; abundance: many; CDR3nt: TGCGCCAGCAGCCCAGGGTCCCCGGGACAGGGTGCCTATGGCTACACCTTC; CDR3aa: CASSPGSPGQGAYGYTF
d_gene: TRBD2; j_gene: TRBJ2-1; v_gene: TRBV19; abundance: NA; CDR3nt: TGTGCCAGTAGTTCCGTTTGGGGGGGGGAGAACAATGAGCAGTTCTTC; CDR3aa: CASSSVWGGENNEQFF
d_gene: NA; j_gene: TRBJ1-4; v_gene: TRBV27; abundance: NA; CDR3nt: TGTGCCAGCAGTTTGGTGGGGGTGAATGAAAAACTGTTTTTT; CDR3aa: CASSLVGVNEKLFF
d_gene: TRBD1; j_gene: TRBJ2-5; v_gene: TRBV4-1; abundance: few; CDR3nt: TGCGCCAGCAGCCAACCGGGACAGGGGGAACTCCAAGAGACCCAGTACTTC; CDR3aa: CASSQPGQGELQETQYF
d_gene: NA; j_gene: TRBJ1-2; v_gene: TRBV2; abundance: few; CDR3nt: TGTGCCAGCAGTGAAGATTTGGGGAGCCCACACTATGGCTACACCTTC; CDR3aa: CASSEDLGSPHYGYTF
d_gene: NA; j_gene: TRBJ2-7; v_gene: TRBV12-3/TRBV12-4; abundance: NA; CDR3nt: TGTGCCAGCAGGTCGAGCTCCTACGAGCAGTACTTC; CDR3aa: CASRSSSYEQYF
d_gene: NA; j_gene: TRBJ1-5; v_gene: TRBV3-1; abundance: NA; CDR3nt: TGTGCCAGCAGCCAAGTTGGTCAGCCCAGGCAGCCCCAGCATTTT; CDR3aa: CASSQVGQPRQPQHF
d_gene: TRBD2; j_gene: TRBJ2-5; v_gene: TRBV2; abundance: few; CDR3nt: TGTGCCAGCAAACGTAGCGGGAGGGCCGGAGAGACCCAGTACTTC; CDR3aa: CASKRSGRAGETQYF
d_gene: NA; j_gene: TRBJ1-5; v_gene: TRBV7-2; abundance: many; CDR3nt: TGTGCCAGCAGCTTAGTAGGCGATAGCAATCAGCCCCAGCATTTT; CDR3aa: CASSLVGDSNQPQHF
d_gene: NA; j_gene: TRBJ2-3; v_gene: TRBV7-9; abundance: NA; CDR3nt: TGTGCCAGCAACACCAGGGGTGGGAAGGATACGCAGTATTTT; CDR3aa: CASNTRGGKDTQYF
d_gene: TRBD2; j_gene: TRBJ2-1; v_gene: TRBV9; abundance: NA; CDR3nt: TGTGCCAGCAGCGCTACAGCGGGGGGGCCCAGGGAGCAGTTCTTC; CDR3aa: CASSATAGGPREQFF
d_gene: TRBD2; j_gene: TRBJ2-2; v_gene: TRBV5-1; abundance: NA; CDR3nt: TGCGCCAGCAGCTCCGGACTAGCGGGGGGCCTCACCGGGGAGCTGTTTTTT; CDR3aa: CASSSGLAGGLTGELFF
d_gene: TRBD1; j_gene: TRBJ1-6; v_gene: TRBV30; abundance: NA; CDR3nt: TGTGCCTGGACCGAACCAGGACAGGGGCCATACTATAATTCACCCCTCCACTTT; CDR3aa: CAWTEPGQGPYYNSPLHF
d_gene: NA; j_gene: TRBJ2-3; v_gene: TRBV20-1; abundance: few; CDR3nt: TGCAGTGCCGGACAAGTCACAGATACGCAGTATTTT; CDR3aa: CSAGQVTDTQYF
d_gene: TRBD2; j_gene: TRBJ2-3; v_gene: TRBV7-2; abundance: NA; CDR3nt: TGTGCCAGCAGCTTCTCTAGCGGGAGCGGAACAGATACGCAGTATTTT; CDR3aa: CASSFSSGSGTDTQYF
d_gene: TRBD2; j_gene: TRBJ2-3; v_gene: TRBV20-1; abundance: few; CDR3nt: TGCAGTGCTAGAACTAGCGGGAGAGGAGATACGCAGTATTTT; CDR3aa: CSARTSGRGDTQYF
d_gene: NA; j_gene: TRBJ2-3; v_gene: TRBV5-6; abundance: few; CDR3nt: TGTGCCAGCAGCGGGGGACGTCTGGTTACAGATACGCAGTATTTT; CDR3aa: CASSGGRLVTDTQYF
d_gene: TRBD1; j_gene: TRBJ1-2; v_gene: TRBV29-1; abundance: many; CDR3nt: TGCAGCGTGGCGCCGACAGGGTCCGGCTACACCTTC; CDR3aa: CSVAPTGSGYTF
d_gene: TRBD2; j_gene: TRBJ2-1; v_gene: TRBV20-1; abundance: NA; CDR3nt: TGCAGTGCCGCCCACACTAGCGGGAGCTACAATGAGCAGTTCTTC; CDR3aa: CSAAHTSGSYNEQFF
d_gene: NA; j_gene: TRBJ1-2; v_gene: TRBV2; abundance: NA; CDR3nt: TGTGCCAGCACTCACCCAACAGGGAGCTATGGCTACACCTTC; CDR3aa: CASTHPTGSYGYTF
d_gene: NA; j_gene: TRBJ2-1; v_gene: TRBV24-1; abundance: NA; CDR3nt: TGTGCCACCAGTGATTCGATTACCACAGATGAGCAGTTCTTC; CDR3aa: CATSDSITTDEQFF
d_gene: TRBD2; j_gene: TRBJ2-1; v_gene: TRBV11-3; abundance: few; CDR3nt: TGTGCCAGCAGCTCCGGACTAGCGGTATACAATGAGCAGTTCTTC; CDR3aa: CASSSGLAVYNEQFF
d_gene: NA; j_gene: TRBJ2-7; v_gene: TRBV28; abundance: NA; CDR3nt: TGTGCCAGCAGTTCCTACGGAGGGGCCCCTGACGAGCAGTACTTC; CDR3aa: CASSSYGGAPDEQYF
d_gene: TRBD1; j_gene: TRBJ1-1; v_gene: TRBV29-1; abundance: NA; CDR3nt: TGCAGCGTGGGGACAGCTTTGAACACTGAAGCTTTCTTT; CDR3aa: CSVGTALNTEAFF
d_gene: NA; j_gene: TRBJ2-5; v_gene: TRBV29-1; abundance: NA; CDR3nt: TGCAGCGTTGACCCAGGGGTGGGGGTGGAGACCCAGTACTTC; CDR3aa: CSVDPGVGVETQYF
d_gene: NA; j_gene: TRBJ1-1; v_gene: TRBV5-6; abundance: few; CDR3nt: TGTGCCAGCAGCTTGCTGTATCGGAACACTGAAGCTTTCTTT; CDR3aa: CASSLLYRNTEAFF
d_gene: NA; j_gene: TRBJ1-3; v_gene: TRBV30; abundance: few; CDR3nt: TGTGCCTGGAGTGTGGGAGCTTACTCTGGAAACACCATATATTTT; CDR3aa: CAWSVGAYSGNTIYF
d_gene: NA; j_gene: TRBJ2-7; v_gene: TRBV9; abundance: medium-sized; CDR3nt: TGTGCCAGCAGCGCCCGCACAGGAGGGTACGAGCAGTACTTC; CDR3aa: CASSARTGGYEQYF
d_gene: NA; j_gene: TRBJ2-1; v_gene: TRBV6-5; abundance: few; CDR3nt: TGTGCCAGCAGTTACTCATCGGGGGCTTCCCACCAGAACAATGAGCAGTTCTTC; CDR3aa: CASSYSSGASHQNNEQFF
d_gene: NA; j_gene: TRBJ2-1; v_gene: TRBV9; abundance: NA; CDR3nt: TGTGCCAGCAGCGTAGAGCTGGGTGAGCAGTTCTTC; CDR3aa: CASSVELGEQFF
d_gene: TRBD1; j_gene: TRBJ1-2; v_gene: TRBV27; abundance: NA; CDR3nt: TGTGCCAGCAGGCGACGGGACAGGGGGACTTCTAACTATGGCTACACCTTC; CDR3aa: CASRRRDRGTSNYGYTF
d_gene: NA; j_gene: TRBJ1-1; v_gene: TRBV5-5; abundance: NA; CDR3nt: TGTGCCAGCAGCTTGAAGCGTTCCGGACTGGGTGAAGCTTTCTTT; CDR3aa: CASSLKRSGLGEAFF
d_gene: TRBD1; j_gene: TRBJ1-1; v_gene: TRBV20-1; abundance: many; CDR3nt: TGCAGTGCTAGAGGCGGACAGGGGAACACTGAAGCTTTCTTT; CDR3aa: CSARGGQGNTEAFF
d_gene: NA; j_gene: TRBJ2-2; v_gene: TRBV4-2; abundance: many; CDR3nt: TGTGCCAGCAGCCAAGGTAGCCTCGACACCGGGGAGCTGTTTTTT; CDR3aa: CASSQGSLDTGELFF
d_gene: TRBD1; j_gene: TRBJ2-7; v_gene: TRBV27; abundance: NA; CDR3nt: TGTGCCAGCAGCCCCAGCGACAGGGATGAGCAGTACTTC; CDR3aa: CASSPSDRDEQYF
d_gene: TRBD2; j_gene: TRBJ2-5; v_gene: TRBV19; abundance: NA; CDR3nt: TGTGCCAGTACCCCAGTGGGGCGCGGGGGAGAGACCCAGTACTTC; CDR3aa: CASTPVGRGGETQYF
d_gene: TRBD1; j_gene: TRBJ2-7; v_gene: TRBV7-9; abundance: many; CDR3nt: TGTGCCAGCAGCTCCAGGGGGCTCGGCGAGCAGTACTTC; CDR3aa: CASSSRGLGEQYF
d_gene: NA; j_gene: TRBJ2-5; v_gene: TRBV20-1; abundance: many; CDR3nt: TGCAGTGCTAGTTCGGGGAGTTTTCAAGAGACCCAGTACTTC; CDR3aa: CSASSGSFQETQYF
d_gene: TRBD1; j_gene: TRBJ2-3; v_gene: TRBV6-2/TRBV6-3; abundance: few; CDR3nt: TGTGCCAGCAGTTACCGTAGGGACAGGGTTGGTACAGATACGCAGTATTTT; CDR3aa: CASSYRRDRVGTDTQYF